What follows are 24 T cell receptor beta chains derived from one specimen sequenced in a study of OX40 agonist ivuxolimab in advanced cancers. Data came from immunoSEQ multiplex PCR; TCRdb stores just in-frame clones and leaves some out. The sample shows approximately 26,000 clones, roughly 85% of them seen only once. The sequences come from CD4+ or CD8+ T cells sorted from blood, collected in a trial of the OX40 agonist ivuxolimab. The receptors stem from an adult with an advanced solid tumor such as melanoma, head and neck, liver or kidney cancer.

The chain carries TRBV6-6 and TRBJ2-3; possibly TRBD1 for D (5 bases). Germline loops: CDR1 MNHNY, CDR2 SVGAGI (reference sequence). With 5 bases removed from V and 4 bases from J, the gap between germline ends came to 13 bases. The CDR3 has 14 residues. CDR3 bases: TGTGCCAGCAGTGGCGGCAGGGATCCAGATACGCAGTATTTT. The encoded protein is CASSGGRDPDTQYF.

The chain employs TRBV4-3 and TRBJ2-1; 9 bases match TRBD1. CDR1 and CDR2 from the germline V gene are LGHNA and YSLEER. The CDR3 is 15 amino acids. V was clipped by 5 bases and J by 0 bases; unmatched bases: 2. CDR3 nucleotides: TGCGCCAGCAGCTTGGACAGGGGCTCCTACAATGAGCAGTTCTTC. Protein sequence: CASSLDRGSYNEQFF.

This clone came up a few times. The gene calls are TRBV9 and TRBJ1-1; weak D call: TRBD1 (6 bases). The V gene lost 4 bases and the J gene lost 0 bases, with 16 bases spanning the gap. Germline-derived CDR1 and CDR2 are SGDLS and YYNGEE. The CDR3 has 16 amino acids. The CDR3 bases are TGTGCCAGCAGCCCAGAGGACAGTTCTATGAACACTGAAGCTTTCTTT. It specifies CASSPEDSSMNTEAFF. Filled out from reference TRBV9 and TRBJ1-1, the complete variable domain reads DSGVTQTPKHLITATGQRVTLRCSPRSGDLSVYWYQQSLDQGLQFLIQYYNGEERAKGNILERFSAQQFPDLHSELNLSSLELGDSALYFCASSPEDSSMNTEAFFGQGTRLTVV.

The chain uses TRBV4-1 and TRBJ2-7, with 10 bases aligning to TRBD1. The CDR3 loop spans 16 amino acids. Germline assignment: CDR1 MGHRA and CDR2 YSYEKL. The trim removed 0 bases at V and 2 bases at J, leaving 4 bases unmatched. The CDR3 sequence is CASSQDGQGVPYEQYF. In DNA, the CDR3 is TGCGCCAGCAGCCAAGATGGACAGGGGGTGCCCTACGAGCAGTACTTC.

This clone qualifies as medium-sized (0.01 to 0.1%). This chain joins TRBV2 and TRBJ2-5; 7 bases align to TRBD1. Germline-derived CDR1 and CDR2 are SNHLY and FYNNEI. The trim removed 2 bases at V and 1 base at J, leaving 7 bases unmatched. This CDR3 has 16 amino acids. The CDR3 loop reads CASSEWLAGGQETQYF. The CDR3 DNA sequence: TGTGCCAGCAGTGAATGGCTTGCAGGGGGCCAAGAGACCCAGTACTTC.

This clone was picked up a small number of times. This rearrangement joins TRBV4-1 to TRBJ1-2; TRBD1 matches at 9 bases. The germline V gene has CDR1 MGHRA and CDR2 YSYEKL. The CDR3 runs to 17 residues. Trimming cost V 0 bases and J 4 bases; bases outside gene matches: 9. CDR3 in DNA: TGCGCCAGCAGCCAAGATTGGACAGGGGAAAGGGGCTATGGCTACACCTTC. It translates to CASSQDWTGERGYGYTF.

The chain carries TRBV2 and TRBJ1-2, with D tentatively TRBD1 (5 bases). CDR3 length equals 15 residues. Between the trimmed V and J ends, which lost 6 bases and 4 bases, there was a span of 18 bases. Per the germline V gene, CDR1 is SNHLY and CDR2 is FYNNEI. CDR3 sequence reads: CASSLVGGAGYGYTF. The CDR3 region has the DNA TGTGCCAGCAGCCTAGTAGGAGGGGCTGGCTATGGCTACACCTTC.

The chain is built from TRBV5-5 and TRBJ2-4; 9 bases are shared with TRBD1. The CDR3 runs 16 residues. Trimming took 4 bases from V and 0 from J; bases not matched to a gene: 5. Germline values: CDR1 SGHKS, CDR2 YYEKEE (reference sequence). The CDR3, as DNA: TGTGCCAGCAGCCCGGGACAGGGTCTAGCCAAAAACATTCAGTACTTC. Amino acids: CASSPGQGLAKNIQYF.

The chain links TRBV9 to TRBJ1-1; D gene uncertain. The CDR3 contains 14 residues. CDR1 is SGDLS, CDR2 YYNGEE, per germline. V dropped 0 bases and J dropped 4 bases, with 10 bases sitting between them. This chain's CDR3 is CASSVANEGTEAFF. In DNA, the CDR3 is TGTGCCAGCAGCGTAGCGAATGAGGGCACTGAAGCTTTCTTT.

The chain combines TRBV7-2 with TRBJ2-2, with TRBD2 matching 11 bases. Germline V gene sequence: CDR1 SGHTA, CDR2 FQGNSA. There are 16 residues in the CDR3. V lost 1 base, J lost 5 bases, and 3 bases stayed unmatched. The CDR3 sequence is CASSLVASGGTGELFF. The DNA for the CDR3 is TGTGCCAGCAGCTTAGTGGCTAGCGGGGGGACCGGGGAGCTGTTTTTT.

The chain has TRBV7-9 and TRBJ1-5, with 10 bases lining up with TRBD1. V shed 4 bases, J shed 3 bases, and the junction held 9 bases outside the gene matches. The CDR3 is made up of 17 amino acids. Germline V gene lookup returns CDR1 SEHNR and CDR2 FQNEAQ (reference sequence). Here the CDR3 reads CASSSDRGNFDNQPQHF. For the CDR3, the DNA is TGTGCCAGCAGCTCGGACAGGGGGAACTTCGACAATCAGCCCCAGCATTTT.

The genes are TRBV11-1 and TRBJ2-2; perhaps TRBD1 as D (5 bases). The V end lost 3 bases, the J end lost 6 bases, and 14 bases lay between the germline ends. The CDR3 has 15 amino acids. Germline CDR1 is SGHAT and CDR2 is FQDESV (reference sequence). CDR3 coding DNA: TGTGCCAGCAGCTTTCCCGGACATGACGCCGGGGAGCTGTTTTTT. Its protein is CASSFPGHDAGELFF.

This chain uses TRBV6-5 with TRBJ2-1, with D hard to call. Germline assignment: CDR1 MNHEY and CDR2 SVGAGI. CDR3 size: 13 residues. V shed 4 bases and J shed 10 bases, with 14 bases lying between them. This CDR3 is CASSSSSFGEQFF. CDR3 DNA: TGTGCCAGCAGTTCCTCGTCCTTTGGGGAGCAGTTCTTC.

This clone has just a few counts. The V gene is TRBV7-2, the J gene TRBJ2-7; D perhaps matches TRBD1 (6 bases). V gave up 0 bases and J gave up 3 bases, with 12 bases separating them. Germline CDR1 SGHTA, CDR2 FQGNSA. CDR3 length: 15 residues. The CDR3 sequence is CASSLASDRHYEQYF. The CDR3, as DNA: TGTGCCAGCAGCTTAGCTTCGGACAGACACTACGAGCAGTACTTC.

J is TRBJ1-5 and V is TRBV2; D is undetermined. Trimming left V 3 bases short and J 7 bases short, with 16 bases between. CDR1 SNHLY and CDR2 FYNNEI come from the germline V gene. The CDR3 covers 15 residues. The CDR3 loop is CASSDRQFPAQPQHF. For the CDR3, the DNA is TGTGCCAGCAGTGATAGGCAGTTCCCGGCGCAGCCCCAGCATTTT.

As to this clone: A much bigger clone sits one base away, suggesting this may be a read error. Other DNA variants within this sample encode the same CDR3. The V gene is TRBV5-1, the J gene TRBJ1-2, with TRBD1 identical over 9 bases. The trim removed 3 bases at V and 8 bases at J, leaving 11 bases unmatched. CDR1 and CDR2 from the germline V gene are SGHRS and YFSETQ. The CDR3 is 15 amino acids. The CDR3, as DNA: TGCGCCAGCAGCTCCCTCCTGACAGGGGGGAAGGGCTACACCTTC. Translating gives CASSSLLTGGKGYTF.

The V call is TRBV19, the J call TRBJ2-3, with TRBD2 matching 16 bases. The J segment lost 1 base and the V segment lost 3 bases, leaving 1 base of the junction unmatched. This CDR3 is built from 17 residues. Per the germline V gene, CDR1 is LNHDA and CDR2 is SQIVND (reference sequence). CDR3 bases: TGTGCCAGTAGTATGGGGACTAGCGGGGGGGGCACAGATACGCAGTATTTT. This sequence encodes CASSMGTSGGGTDTQYF.

The chain joins TRBV28 to TRBJ1-4; D is uncertain. Germline V gene sequence: CDR1 MDHEN, CDR2 SYDVKM. V was cut by 5 bases and J by 8 bases, with 9 bases left in between. The CDR3 is made up of 12 amino acids. The CDR3 coding sequence is TGTGCCAGCAGTCCCATCAGCGAAAAACTGTTTTTT. Protein product: CASSPISEKLFF.

The J gene is TRBJ1-3, the V gene TRBV25-1; tentatively, D is TRBD1 (5 bases). This CDR3 spans 17 amino acids. Trimming cost V 2 bases and J 0 bases, with 14 bases left between them. Germline lookup yields CDR1 MGHDK and CDR2 SYGVNS. CDR3 DNA: TGTGCCAGCAGTGAAGACCCGGGGCCGAGCTCTGGAAACACCATATATTTT. This sequence encodes CASSEDPGPSSGNTIYF.

V gene TRBV5-1 combines with J gene TRBJ2-7; 9 nucleotides match TRBD1. The J segment lost 1 base and the V segment lost 3 bases, leaving 8 bases of the junction unmatched. The CDR3 has 16 residues. CDR1 and CDR2 (germline): SGHRS, YFSETQ. The CDR3 DNA follows: TGCGCCAGCAGCTCCGGACAGGGGCGCCCATCCTACGAGCAGTACTTC. Translation: CASSSGQGRPSYEQYF.

V usage is TRBV6-1 and J usage is TRBJ1-1; a possible D gene is TRBD1 (6 bases). Germline V lookup: CDR1 MNHNS, CDR2 SASEGT. The CDR3 length is 11 residues. V was cut by 8 bases and J by 6 bases, with 10 bases left in between. The CDR3 coding sequence is TGTGCCAGCTGGGGGCGCGCTGAAGCTTTCTTT. Its protein product is CASWGRAEAFF.

This chain uses TRBV6-5 with TRBJ1-6; perhaps TRBD1 as D (5 bases). The CDR3 totals 16 residues. From germline, CDR1 is MNHEY and CDR2 SVGAGI. Between the trimmed V and J ends, which lost 0 bases and 7 bases, there was a span of 13 bases. The chain's CDR3 is CASSYSEGSTNSPLHF. CDR3 DNA: TGTGCCAGCAGTTACTCGGAGGGGTCTACCAATTCACCCCTCCACTTT.

J is TRBJ1-1 and V is TRBV30, with D maybe TRBD1 (6 bases). The V gene lost 3 bases and the J gene lost 4 bases, with 15 bases spanning the gap. The CDR3 is 14 amino acids. Germline V lookup: CDR1 GTSNPN, CDR2 SVGIG (reference sequence). The CDR3 coding sequence is TGTGCCTGGAGGGCCGAGCAGGGGTCCACTGAAGCTTTCTTT. It encodes CAWRAEQGSTEAFF.

V gene TRBV11-2 combines with J gene TRBJ2-6; D gene unclear. Trimming pared 4 bases from V and 0 bases from J, leaving 16 bases between. Germline V gene data show CDR1 as SGHAT and CDR2 as FQNNGV. The CDR3 contains 18 residues. CDR3 coding DNA: TGTGCCAGCAGCTCGCCCCTGGGCCTTACCTCTGGGGCCAACGTCCTGACTTTC. Translation: CASSSPLGLTSGANVLTF.